Below are 32 T cell receptor beta chains sequenced from a single sample in a study of CD8+ T cells in alopecia areata. Following RNA extraction, reverse transcription yielded cDNA that acted as the sequencing template. Method: immunoSEQ multiplex PCR; TCRdb's copy keeps in-frame clones and lacks some. The sample carries roughly 7,200 clones, around 70% recorded once. As for treatment: oral pan-JAK inhibitor, 5-10 mg twice daily. Samples from alopecia areata patients were lesional scalp punch biopsies and peripheral blood. This material consisted of skin, taken at week 4, from a patient treated with tofacitinib. The source is a human donor with alopecia areata.

The chain employs TRBV6-1 and TRBJ2-7; D may be TRBD1 (6 bases). The CDR3 length is 15 residues. Germline V gene lookup returns CDR1 MNHNS and CDR2 SASEGT. Trimming cost V 8 bases and J 3 bases, with 20 bases left between them. CDR3 sequence (DNA): TGTGCCAGCCGTCGCGACAGGATGGTAAGCTACGAGCAGTACTTC. Protein product: CASRRDRMVSYEQYF.

A single count supports this clone. The gene calls are TRBV30 and TRBJ2-1; no clear D gene. CDR1 and CDR2 from the germline V gene are GTSNPN and SVGIG (reference sequence). Trimming cost V 3 bases and J 0 bases, with 15 bases left between them. CDR3 length: 16 amino acids. The CDR3 region is CAWSLLELSSYNEQFF. In DNA form, the CDR3 reads TGTGCCTGGAGCCTGCTCGAGCTGAGCTCCTACAATGAGCAGTTCTTC.

The V call is TRBV7-3, the J call TRBJ1-1; D might be TRBD1 (5 bases). Germline values: CDR1 SGHTA, CDR2 FQGTGA. Between the trimmed V and J ends, which lost 6 bases and 6 bases, there was a span of 17 bases. This CDR3 is built from 14 residues. The CDR3 loop is CASSPSGKLAEAFF. For the CDR3, the DNA is TGTGCCAGCAGTCCCTCAGGGAAGTTGGCTGAAGCTTTCTTT. The variable domain in full, with the rest retrieved from reference TRBV7-3 and TRBJ1-1, is GAGVSQTPSNKVTEKGKYVELRCDPISGHTALYWYRQSLGQGPEFLIYFQGTGAADDSGLPNDRFFAVRPEGSVSTLKIQRTERGDSAVYLCASSPSGKLAEAFFGQGTRLTVV.

This clone was counted a few times. J is TRBJ1-1 and V is TRBV11-2; the D gene is possibly TRBD1 (6 bases). Trimming took 5 bases from V and 3 from J, leaving 16 bases between them. Germline V CDR1 and CDR2: SGHAT, FQNNGV. This CDR3 is built from 15 residues. The DNA of the CDR3 is TGTGCCAGCAGCCGCCGGGGGGCAGGGGACACTGAAGCTTTCTTT. Translating gives CASSRRGAGDTEAFF. The full variable domain, rest sourced from reference TRBV11-2 and TRBJ1-1, is EAGVAQSPRYKIIEKRQSVAFWCNPISGHATLYWYQQILGQGPKLLIQFQNNGVVDDSQLPKDRFSAERLKGVDSTLKIQPAKLEDSAVYLCASSRRGAGDTEAFFGQGTRLTVV.

This clone was seen more than once but under ten times. V and J are TRBV18 and TRBJ2-7, with D perhaps matching TRBD1 (6 bases). The germline V and J ends were trimmed by 3 bases and 6 bases, with 12 bases remaining between them. The CDR3 runs to 13 residues. Germline V gives CDR1 KGHSH, CDR2 LQKENI. CDR3: CASSPPGATEQYF. The DNA of the CDR3 is TGTGCCAGCTCACCGCCAGGGGCGACCGAGCAGTACTTC.

The V and J genes are TRBV4-1 and TRBJ2-7; perhaps TRBD1 as D (5 bases). The CDR3 runs 12 residues. The germline gives CDR1 MGHRA, CDR2 YSYEKL. V shed 0 bases and J shed 6 bases, with 6 bases lying between them. The CDR3 here is CASSQEGVEQYF. CDR3 bases: TGCGCCAGCAGCCAAGAAGGGGTCGAGCAGTACTTC.

The chain has TRBV5-1 and TRBJ2-2, with D possibly being TRBD2 (5 bases). Germline lookup yields CDR1 SGHRS and CDR2 YFSETQ. There are 16 residues in the CDR3. Deletions cut 4 bases from V and 5 bases from J, with 18 bases between. The CDR3 region has the DNA TGCGCCAGCAGCCTAGGAGGCGCGTTTGGGACCGGGGAGCTGTTTTTT. Its protein product is CASSLGGAFGTGELFF.

V usage is TRBV30 and J usage is TRBJ1-2; D ambiguous. Looked up from germline, CDR1 is GTSNPN and CDR2 is SVGIG (reference sequence). This CDR3 has 11 amino acids. Trimming removed 7 bases at V and 5 bases at J, with 11 bases between. Written as DNA, the CDR3 is TGTGCCTTCACTCGGCCGTATGGCTACACCTTC. Translation: CAFTRPYGYTF.

V usage is TRBV2 and J usage is TRBJ2-1; a weak D match, TRBD1 (6 bases). The CDR3 is made up of 14 amino acids. Germline V gene lookup returns CDR1 SNHLY and CDR2 FYNNEI. V was clipped by 9 bases and J by 9 bases, with 21 bases between them. CDR3 sequence (DNA): TGTGCCAGTACCCTGGGGGCAGGGTGGAGTGAGCAGTTCTTC. As protein: CASTLGAGWSEQFF.

V usage is TRBV6-5 and J usage is TRBJ1-5; D gene uncertain. There are 15 residues in the CDR3. The V end lost 6 bases, the J end lost 0 bases, and 12 bases lay between the germline ends. Per the germline V gene, CDR1 is MNHEY and CDR2 is SVGAGI. The chain's CDR3 is CASSPHGHSNQPQHF. CDR3 DNA sequence: TGTGCCAGCAGCCCCCACGGGCATAGCAATCAGCCCCAGCATTTT.

This clone was detected once. The rearrangement uses TRBV4-2 and TRBJ2-3; no clear D gene. In germline, CDR1 is LGHNA, CDR2 YNFKEQ. This CDR3 comprises 18 residues. The germline V and J ends were trimmed by 5 bases and 0 bases, with 21 bases remaining between them. As DNA, the CDR3 is TGTGCCAGCAGCTTCACCCCCCAGGTTGACGCTAGCACAGATACGCAGTATTTT. This codes for CASSFTPQVDASTDTQYF.

The V and J genes are TRBV27 and TRBJ1-5, with TRBD1 matching over 10 bases. Trimming removed 5 bases from V and 7 bases from J; junction bases left unmatched: 20. Germline assignment: CDR1 MNHEY and CDR2 SMNVEV (reference sequence). The CDR3 totals 19 residues. The CDR3 spells CASSLRPPGDRGVSQPQHF. The CDR3 nucleotides read TGTGCCAGCAGTCTCCGACCTCCGGGGGACAGGGGTGTAAGCCAGCCCCAGCATTTT.

CDR3 in amino acids: CASSQGWTGLSYEQYF. The CDR3 coding sequence is TGTGCCAGCAGCCAAGGATGGACAGGCCTCTCCTACGAGCAGTACTTC. This rearrangement joins TRBV14 to TRBJ2-7; 7 bases match TRBD1. CDR3 length equals 16 residues. V dropped 1 base and J dropped 0; count of bases not matched to a gene: 6. The V gene's germline CDR1 is SGHDN and CDR2 FVKESK.

This clone turned up a few times. The rearrangement uses TRBV10-3 and TRBJ2-3; a weak D match, TRBD1 (5 bases). Per the germline V gene, CDR1 is ENHRY and CDR2 is SYGVKD. Trimming shortened V by 1 base and J by 4 bases, and 9 bases separated the two germline ends. The CDR3 has 14 residues. The CDR3 loop is CAISELWGADTQYF. In nucleotides, the CDR3 is TGTGCCATCAGTGAGTTGTGGGGCGCAGATACGCAGTATTTT.

The chain carries TRBV6-4 and TRBJ2-3, with 11 bases matching TRBD2. Looked up from germline, CDR1 is MRHNA and CDR2 is SNTAGT. After removal of 2 bases from V and 5 bases from J, the junction contained 0 bases not matched to a gene. This CDR3 region has 14 residues. The CDR3 region is CASSDLAGGDTQYF. The CDR3 DNA follows: TGTGCCAGCAGTGACCTAGCGGGAGGAGATACGCAGTATTTT.

The chain combines TRBV5-1 with TRBJ2-7; TRBD2 matches at 7 bases. Germline CDR1 reads SGHRS; CDR2 reads YFSETQ. There are 15 residues in the CDR3. Losses at the gene ends were 0 bases for V and 3 bases for J; bases not matched to a gene: 6. The CDR3 nucleotides are TGCGCCAGCAGCTTGGACACTAGCGCCGTCTACGAGCAGTACTTC. Translating gives CASSLDTSAVYEQYF.

The chain recombines TRBV11-2 with TRBJ1-6, with 8 bases matching TRBD1. J gave up 7 bases and V 6 bases, and 11 bases lay outside the gene matches. This CDR3 comprises 16 residues. Germline assignment: CDR1 SGHAT and CDR2 FQNNGV. CDR3 protein: CASRFSDRASNSPLHF. The CDR3 DNA reads as TGTGCCAGCAGGTTTTCGGACAGGGCTTCGAATTCACCCCTCCACTTT.

This clone was found a few times. This sequence joins TRBV29-1 and TRBJ1-1, with 7 positions matching TRBD1. This CDR3 is 13 amino acids long. V shed 8 bases, J shed 1 base, and the junction held 7 bases outside the gene matches. The V gene's germline CDR1 is SQVTM and CDR2 ANQGSEA. This CDR3 reads CSSQDRPNTEAFF. CDR3 bases: TGCAGCTCTCAGGACAGGCCGAACACTGAAGCTTTCTTT.

The rearrangement joins TRBV29-1 to TRBJ1-1; TRBD1 might be the D (5 bases). V was cut by 3 bases and J by 5 bases, with 13 bases left in between. CDR3 length: 13 residues. Germline V lookup: CDR1 SQVTM, CDR2 ANQGSEA. This chain's CDR3 is CSVEAGPQTEAFF. The CDR3 DNA is TGCAGCGTTGAGGCGGGGCCCCAAACTGAAGCTTTCTTT.

This clone was seen once. The V gene is TRBV29-1, the J gene TRBJ2-7, with 10 bases aligning to TRBD2. V lost 6 bases and J lost 5; bases outside the gene matches: 13. Germline V lookup: CDR1 SQVTM, CDR2 ANQGSEA. This CDR3 comprises 15 residues. The CDR3 reads CSVTTPSGRSDEQYF. For the CDR3, the DNA is TGCAGCGTCACAACACCTAGCGGGAGATCCGACGAGCAGTACTTC.

This clone showed up just a few times. Written as DNA, the CDR3 is TGCGCCAGCAGCTGGGGACAGGGGCGAACCGGGGAGCTGTTTTTT. This codes for CASSWGQGRTGELFF. The rearrangement links TRBV5-1 to TRBJ2-2; TRBD1 matches 10 bases. V trimming: 3 bases; J trimming: 5 bases; junction bases outside the gene matches: 4. The CDR3 spans 15 residues. Germline lookup yields CDR1 SGHRS and CDR2 YFSETQ. Drawing the rest from reference TRBV5-1 and TRBJ2-2, the complete variable domain is KAGVTQTPRYLIKTRGQQVTLSCSPISGHRSVSWYQQTPGQGLQFLFEYFSETQRNKGNFPGRFSGRQFSNSRSEMNVSTLELGDSALYLCASSWGQGRTGELFFGEGSRLTVL.

The J gene is TRBJ2-7, the V gene TRBV10-3, with D unclear. This CDR3 is 13 amino acids long. Germline V gene data show CDR1 as ENHRY and CDR2 as SYGVKD. The V end was cut by 4 bases, the J end by 4 bases, with 11 bases between. The CDR3 here is CAISVSLRYEQYF. CDR3 bases: TGTGCCATCAGTGTGAGTTTGAGGTACGAGCAGTACTTC.

The rearrangement joins TRBV7-9 to TRBJ2-2, with 8 bases identical to TRBD1. The length of the CDR3 is 18 residues. Trimming took 5 bases from V and 0 from J; bases not matched to a gene: 11. Germline V gene sequence: CDR1 SEHNR, CDR2 FQNEAQ (reference sequence). CDR3 in DNA: TGTGCCAGCAGCGCCCCTAAAGACAGGGGTACGAACACCGGGGAGCTGTTTTTT. It encodes CASSAPKDRGTNTGELFF.

The chain joins TRBV27 to TRBJ2-1; D remains unclear. The CDR3 loop spans 16 amino acids. V lost 3 bases, J lost 0 bases, and 12 bases lay in between. The germline V gene encodes CDR1 MNHEY and CDR2 SMNVEV (reference sequence). The CDR3 loop reads CASSLEAPRSYNEQFF. The CDR3, as DNA: TGTGCCAGCAGTTTGGAAGCCCCACGCTCCTACAATGAGCAGTTCTTC.

This chain joins TRBV5-6 and TRBJ2-5; TRBD2 aligns across 15 bases. The CDR3 loop spans 16 amino acids. Germline loops: CDR1 SGHDT, CDR2 YYEEEE. Trimming removed 6 bases from V and 4 bases from J; junction bases left unmatched: 7. The CDR3, as DNA: TGTGCCAGCAACTCCCCGGGACTAGCGGGAGGAGAGACCCAGTACTTC. The encoded protein is CASNSPGLAGGETQYF.

This clone was counted a single time. The chain joins TRBV7-6 to TRBJ2-1; 13 bases are a match to TRBD2. The CDR3 extends over 16 amino acids. The germline gives CDR1 SGHVS, CDR2 FNYEAQ. J was trimmed by 5 bases and V by 3 bases; bases with no gene match: 4. CDR3 DNA sequence: TGTGCCAGCAGCTTTACCGGGACTAGCGGGAACAATGAGCAGTTCTTC. Its translation is CASSFTGTSGNNEQFF.

The chain is built from TRBV5-1 and TRBJ2-2, with D perhaps being TRBD1 or TRBD2 (6 bases each). CDR3 length equals 16 residues. The V end was cut by 1 base, the J end by 1 base, with 11 bases between. Germline V gives CDR1 SGHRS, CDR2 YFSETQ. This chain's CDR3 is CASSLTGGRNTGELFF. CDR3 sequence (DNA): TGCGCCAGCAGCTTGACCGGGGGCCGGAACACCGGGGAGCTGTTTTTT. The full variable domain, its missing parts supplied by reference TRBV5-1 and TRBJ2-2, is KAGVTQTPRYLIKTRGQQVTLSCSPISGHRSVSWYQQTPGQGLQFLFEYFSETQRNKGNFPGRFSGRQFSNSRSEMNVSTLELGDSALYLCASSLTGGRNTGELFFGEGSRLTVL.

The CDR3 here is CASSQSRQKSSGNTIYF. The DNA for the CDR3 is TGTGCCAGCAGCCAGTCACGACAGAAGAGCTCTGGAAACACCATATATTTT. This rearrangement joins TRBV4-2 to TRBJ1-3; a weak D match, TRBD1 (5 bases). In germline, CDR1 is LGHNA, CDR2 YNFKEQ. V dropped 3 bases and J dropped 0 bases, with 15 bases sitting between them. The CDR3 sequence is 17 residues long.

As for this clone: One end of the junction is discordant with germline, which a read error may explain. V is TRBV6-5 and J is TRBJ2-1; 7 bases agree with TRBD1. Per the germline V gene, CDR1 is MNHEY and CDR2 is SVGAGI. The CDR3 is made up of 15 amino acids. The CDR3 coding sequence is TGTGCCAGTAGTTACACTGTAACAGGGGCCAATGAGCAGTTCTTC. Amino acids: CASSYTVTGANEQFF.

The V call is TRBV6-5, the J call TRBJ2-1, with TRBD1 as a possible D gene (6 bases). This CDR3 has 14 amino acids. V gave up 8 bases and J gave up 16 bases, with 27 bases separating them. Germline V gene sequence: CDR1 MNHEY, CDR2 SVGAGI. CDR3 coding DNA: TGTGCCAGCCTTCCTTCCTTTGAGGGACAAGGTATCTTCTTC. Encoded protein: CASLPSFEGQGIFF.

The chain recombines TRBV10-1 with TRBJ2-2; TRBD2 is a possible D gene (6 bases). The germline CDR1 and CDR2 sequences are WNHNN and SYGVQD (reference sequence). The CDR3 spans 15 residues. The germline V and J ends were trimmed by 3 bases and 6 bases, with 14 bases remaining between them. CDR3 residues: CASSDGGTPPGELFF. The DNA of the CDR3 is TGCGCCAGCAGTGACGGAGGGACCCCTCCCGGGGAGCTGTTTTTT.

V and J are TRBV20-1 and TRBJ2-5, with TRBD1 matching over 8 bases. Germline values: CDR1 DFQATT, CDR2 SNEGSKA (reference sequence). V lost 5 bases and J lost 5; bases outside the gene matches: 1. CDR3 length: 11 residues. For the CDR3, the DNA is TGCAGTGCTCGGGACAGGGAGACCCAGTACTTC. Protein product: CSARDRETQYF.